A single T cell receptor beta chain is shown here with its context. Its antigen is not known. These data belong to a study of a mutant IDH1 vaccine in newly diagnosed glioma. Study context: Most had both radiotherapy and temozolomide beforehand; others had only one. Study-level findings and limits: Pseudoprogression seemed unrelated to changes in top peripheral T cell clonotypes.

Specified time point: baseline, week 1 (first vaccination visit). This sample's treatment: pre-vaccination baseline after standard-of-care therapy. The donors had new WHO grade 3 or 4 astrocytomas; these were IDH1-mutant and ATRX-lost. Germline V CDR1 and CDR2: SEHNR, FQNEAQ (reference sequence). This CDR3 spans 15 amino acids. Trimming took 4 bases from V and 3 from J, leaving 10 bases between them. Using immunoSEQ multiplex PCR, the repertoire was profiled, and TCRdb retains in-frame clones only, with some absent. This table has around 82,000 clones, 82% appearing once. The material was PBMCs, obtained from a glioma patient treated with radiotherapy, temozolomide or both. The V call is TRBV7-9, the J call TRBJ2-6; maybe TRBD1 (5 bases). This receptor was obtained from a man aged 40-50 years with glioma. Some clones in this sample may be carry-over from other donors' samples. CDR3 DNA sequence: TGTGCCAGCAGCTCCCCCAGGGTTGGGGCCAACGTCCTGACTTTC. Translation gives CASSSPRVGANVLTF.